This TCR beta chain was found in a study of T cell responses to AZD1222 COVID-19 vaccine. TCRdb's table, derived via immunoSEQ multiplex PCR, lists solely in-frame clones and lacks some. The sample contains more than 100,000 clones, over 85% of which appear only once. V gave up 6 bases and J gave up 3 bases, with 18 bases separating them. This CDR3 region has 15 residues. Germline-derived CDR1 and CDR2 are LNHDA and SQIVND (reference sequence). The chain links TRBV19 to TRBJ2-7, with D perhaps matching TRBD1 (6 bases). Sequencing used peripheral blood, obtained on day 0 of AZD1222 vaccination. The source of this sequence is an adult in good health. CDR3 region: CASREDNRVYYEQYF. CDR3 sequence (DNA): TGTGCCAGTAGGGAGGATAACAGGGTATACTACGAGCAGTACTTC.